These T cell receptor beta chains were read from a single sample in a study of T cell responses to AZD1222 COVID-19 vaccine. The assay was immunoSEQ multiplex PCR, and TCRdb's table has in-frame clones only and misses some. Of some 150,000 clones listed, 80% to 90% are singletons. Material: peripheral blood, obtained after recovery from COVID-19. The receptors derive from an adult who had recovered from COVID-19. Both conserved end residues are part of each CDR3. D genes are given only for firm matches. Only some rows state a clone size, as once, few, many or a class for expanded clones.

clone_size j_call v_call d_call cdr3_aa
. TRBJ2-1 TRBV7-9 TRBD2 CASSPGLAGGPNEQFF
. TRBJ2-5 TRBV5-1 . CASSPDSQETQYF
. TRBJ2-7 TRBV7-8 TRBD2 CASSLAKRGFTYEQYF
. TRBJ1-1 TRBV10-3 TRBD1 CAIRKLQGAGDTEAFF
. TRBJ2-7 TRBV3-1/TRBV3-2 . CASSQESAGLGGEQYF
. TRBJ2-1 TRBV28 TRBD2 CASLSGDYNEQFF
. TRBJ2-7 TRBV5-6 . CASSFGGSYEQYF
. TRBJ2-7 TRBV9 TRBD1 CASSVGQGVYEQYF
. TRBJ1-5 TRBV28 . CAGSSGTYSNQPQHF
. TRBJ1-5 TRBV28 . CASSSPMMDQPQHF
. TRBJ1-1 TRBV12-3/TRBV12-4 . CASSWGMGSEAFF
once TRBJ2-3 TRBV11-3 TRBD1 CASSLGQSTDTQYF
. TRBJ2-7 TRBV5-1 . CASSLGGGEQYF
. TRBJ2-1 TRBV12-5 . CANSRGDEQFF
. TRBJ2-1 TRBV7-2 TRBD2 CASSLVHSLTASGNNEQFF
. TRBJ2-1 TRBV19 . CASWGEEGSNEQFF
. TRBJ1-2 TRBV19 . CASSMWGAYGYTF
once TRBJ1-2 TRBV6-1 . CASSEVSSQNYGYTF
. TRBJ1-3 TRBV7-6 . CASSLYGNTIYF
. TRBJ2-3 TRBV7-9 . CASSLAGNTDTQYF
. TRBJ1-6 TRBV3-1/TRBV3-2 . CASSPPGGGSVKGIYNSPLHF
. TRBJ1-1 TRBV29-1 TRBD1 CSVEDGTVLTEAFF
. TRBJ1-1 TRBV6-5 . CASRDGGNTEAFF
. TRBJ1-2 TRBV28 TRBD1 CASKPGGYGAYGYTF
. TRBJ1-3 TRBV27 . CASSLRRYKSSSGNTIYF
. TRBJ1-1 TRBV11-2 . CASSPRARGGTEAFF
. TRBJ2-7 TRBV12-3/TRBV12-4 TRBD1 CASSSRTGIEQYF
. TRBJ2-2 TRBV5-6 TRBD1 CASKLQGPGELFF
few TRBJ1-5 TRBV5-1 . CASSLAGVSNQPQHF
. TRBJ1-5 TRBV20-1 . CSASRGVDQPQHF
once TRBJ1-3 TRBV7-8 TRBD1 CASSPGQVHGNTIYF
. TRBJ2-7 TRBV6-2/TRBV6-3 . CASSYRRGGDYEQYF
once TRBJ2-7 TRBV27 TRBD2 CASSLSSGVLPHEQYF
. TRBJ2-1 TRBV9 TRBD2 CASSVDPTSGRLDEQFF
. TRBJ2-7 TRBV5-1 TRBD1 CASSMGQGVRDEQYF